This entry describes one T cell receptor (beta chain). Profiling relied on immunoSEQ multiplex PCR, and the TCRdb table lists in-frame clones only, not all of them. The sample includes 90,000 or so clones, about 89% of them seen just once. Trimming cost V 8 bases and J 7 bases, with 12 bases left between them. Germline values: CDR1 LGHDT, CDR2 YNNKEL (reference sequence). CDR3 length: 13 amino acids. This specimen comes from a study of control samples from healthy donors and cancer patients. The material sequenced was PBMCs. This chain links TRBV3-1 (or the pseudogene TRBV3-2) with TRBJ1-6; D not certain. The receptor was derived from a woman aged 45-60 years with colorectal cancer. The CDR3 is CASANGVNSPLHF. In DNA form, the CDR3 reads TGTGCCAGCGCTAACGGGGTGAATTCACCCCTCCACTTT.